This T cell receptor (beta chain) stems from a study of OX40 agonist ivuxolimab in advanced cancers. About the research overall: The dose-escalation cohort had hepatocellular carcinoma, melanoma, renal cell or head and neck cancer. A mean age of roughly 60 years, range about 20 to 79, was recorded, and under 85% were male.

With autoimmune disease history or systemic immunosuppression, patients were excluded. Repertoires were generated with immunoSEQ multiplex PCR, while TCRdb's copy carries only in-frame clones and drops some. The sample contains roughly 25,000 clones, 76% of which appear only once. Looked up from germline, CDR1 is SNHLY and CDR2 is FYNNEI. Trimming took 5 bases from V and 2 from J; bases not matched to a gene: 3. CDR3 length equals 15 residues. Study-wide points: Partial responders treated at 0.1-3.0 mg/kg exhibited clonal expansion among the lowest measured.

This clone was recorded only once. Its antigen is not identified. The sequencing used CD4+ or CD8+ T cells sorted from blood, collected in a trial of the OX40 agonist ivuxolimab. This TCR was sampled from an adult with an advanced solid tumor such as melanoma, head and neck, liver or kidney cancer. V is TRBV2 and J is TRBJ2-6; 7 nucleotides agree with TRBD1. The CDR3 region is CASSQQGTGANVLTF. The CDR3 nucleotides are TGTGCCAGCAGTCAACAGGGGACTGGGGCCAACGTCCTGACTTTC. The whole variable domain, remainder taken from reference TRBV2 and TRBJ2-6, is EPEVTQTPSHQVTQMGQEVILRCVPISNHLYFYWYRQILGQKVEFLVSFYNNEISEKSEIFDDQFSVERPDGSNFTLKIRSTKLEDSAMYFCASSQQGTGANVLTFGAGSRLTVL.